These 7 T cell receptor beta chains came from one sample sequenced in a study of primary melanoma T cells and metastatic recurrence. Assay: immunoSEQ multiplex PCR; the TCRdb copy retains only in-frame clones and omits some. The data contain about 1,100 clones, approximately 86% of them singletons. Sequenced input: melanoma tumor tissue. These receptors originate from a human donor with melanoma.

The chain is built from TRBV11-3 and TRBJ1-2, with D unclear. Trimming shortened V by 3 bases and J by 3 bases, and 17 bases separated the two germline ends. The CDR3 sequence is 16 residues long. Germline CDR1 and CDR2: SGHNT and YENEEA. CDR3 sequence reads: CASSFSRAGSHYGYTF. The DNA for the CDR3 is TGTGCCAGCAGCTTTTCCCGTGCGGGTTCGCACTATGGCTACACCTTC.

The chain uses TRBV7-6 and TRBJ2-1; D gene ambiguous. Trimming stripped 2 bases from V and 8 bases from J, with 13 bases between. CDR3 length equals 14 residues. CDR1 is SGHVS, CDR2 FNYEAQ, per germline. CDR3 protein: CASSLSPSAHEQFF. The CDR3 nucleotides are TGTGCCAGCAGCTTAAGTCCCTCGGCCCATGAGCAGTTCTTC.

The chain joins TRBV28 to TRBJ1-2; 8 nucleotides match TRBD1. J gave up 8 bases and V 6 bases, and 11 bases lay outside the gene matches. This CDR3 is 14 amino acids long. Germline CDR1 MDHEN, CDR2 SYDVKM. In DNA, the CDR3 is TGTGCCAGCAGCTACTATGGACAGGGAGACGGCTACACCTTC. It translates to CASSYYGQGDGYTF.

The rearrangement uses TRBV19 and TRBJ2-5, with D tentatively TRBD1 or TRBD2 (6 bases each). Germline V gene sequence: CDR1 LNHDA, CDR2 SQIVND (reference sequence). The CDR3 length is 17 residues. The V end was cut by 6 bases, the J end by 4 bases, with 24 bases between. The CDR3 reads CASSQIYSGGGGETQYF. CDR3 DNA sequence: TGTGCCAGTAGCCAAATCTATTCTGGAGGGGGTGGAGAGACCCAGTACTTC.

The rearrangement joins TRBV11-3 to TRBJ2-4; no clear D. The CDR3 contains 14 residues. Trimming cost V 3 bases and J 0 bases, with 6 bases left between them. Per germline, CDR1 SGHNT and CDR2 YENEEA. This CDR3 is CASSLAAAKNIQYF. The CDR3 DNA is TGTGCCAGCAGCTTGGCAGCAGCCAAAAACATTCAGTACTTC. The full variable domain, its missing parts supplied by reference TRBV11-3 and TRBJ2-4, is EAGVVQSPRYKIIEKKQPVAFWCNPISGHNTLYWYLQNLGQGPELLIRYENEEAVDDSQLPKDRFSAERLKGVDSTLKIQPAELGDSAVYLCASSLAAAKNIQYFGAGTRLSVL.

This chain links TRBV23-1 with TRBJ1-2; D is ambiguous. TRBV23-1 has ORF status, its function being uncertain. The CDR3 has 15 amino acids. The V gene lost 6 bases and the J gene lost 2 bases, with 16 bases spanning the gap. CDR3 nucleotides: TGCGCCAGCAGCCGGACCGACGAGCAGAACTATGGCTACACCTTC. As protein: CASSRTDEQNYGYTF.

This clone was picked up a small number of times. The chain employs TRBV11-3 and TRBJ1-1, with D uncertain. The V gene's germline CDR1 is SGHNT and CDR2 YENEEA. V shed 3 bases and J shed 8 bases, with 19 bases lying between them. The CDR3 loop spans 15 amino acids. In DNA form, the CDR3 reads TGTGCCAGCAGCTTGAGTGGAGGGCCCAACGGGGAAGCTTTCTTT. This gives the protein CASSLSGGPNGEAFF. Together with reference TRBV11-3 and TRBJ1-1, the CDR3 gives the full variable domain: EAGVVQSPRYKIIEKKQPVAFWCNPISGHNTLYWYLQNLGQGPELLIRYENEEAVDDSQLPKDRFSAERLKGVDSTLKIQPAELGDSAVYLCASSLSGGPNGEAFFGQGTRLTVV.